These T cell receptor beta chains were read from a single sample in a study of CD8+ T cells in alopecia areata. Clones were read by immunoSEQ multiplex PCR, and TCRdb kept only the in-frame ones, dropping some. The sample carries more than 90,000 clones, 55% to 70% recorded once. This specimen was CD8+ T cells sorted from blood, taken at roughly week 55, from a patient treated with tofacitinib. The receptor source for this set is a human donor with alopecia areata. Both conserved end residues are part of each CDR3. D genes are given only for firm matches. Expanded clones get a size class; other rows say once, few or many, or leave the size out.

v_call	d_call	cdr3_length	clone_size	j_call	cdr3_nt	cdr3_aa
TRBV4-2	TRBD2	21	-	TRBJ2-3	TGTGCCAGCAGCCAAGTCTTGACGGGACTAGCGGAGGGGAGTAGCACAGATACGCAGTATTTT	CASSQVLTGLAEGSSTDTQYF
TRBV30	TRBD1	13	-	TRBJ1-5	TGTGCCTGGGGTACAGGGGGCAATCAGCCCCAGCATTTT	CAWGTGGNQPQHF
TRBV7-9	-	15	-	TRBJ1-1	TGTGCCAGCAGCTTAGGGGGCCAGCTTAACACTGAAGCTTTCTTT	CASSLGGQLNTEAFF
TRBV13	TRBD1	17	few	TRBJ1-2	TGTGCCAGCAGTTTCGGGACAGGGAGGTCGGGCCACTATGGCTACACCTTC	CASSFGTGRSGHYGYTF
TRBV27	TRBD1	15	-	TRBJ1-2	TGTGCCAGCAGTTTGTCTTCAGGGGGTAACTATGGCTACACCTTC	CASSLSSGGNYGYTF
TRBV23-1	-	14	-	TRBJ1-1	TGCGCCAGCAGTCAATCGGAGGGAGCCACTGAAGCTTTCTTT	CASSQSEGATEAFF
TRBV9	-	14	once	TRBJ2-1	TGTGCCAGCAGCGTAGAAGGGGACTACAATGAGCAGTTCTTC	CASSVEGDYNEQFF
TRBV10-3	TRBD1	19	few	TRBJ1-1	TGTGCCATCAGTGATCTCCCCGGGACAGGGAGGGTATCTGTGACTGAAGCTTTCTTT	CAISDLPGTGRVSVTEAFF
TRBV30	TRBD1	17	few	TRBJ2-3	TGTGCCTGGAGTAATACGGACAGGGGCGAGTACACAGATACGCAGTATTTT	CAWSNTDRGEYTDTQYF
TRBV5-1	-	15	-	TRBJ1-5	TGCGCCAGCAGCTTGGACGGGCAGGGCTCCAACCCCCAGCATTTT	CASSLDGQGSNPQHF
TRBV5-1	-	15	-	TRBJ2-3	TGCGCCAGCAGCTTCACAGGGACCGGCACAGATACGCAGTATTTT	CASSFTGTGTDTQYF
TRBV9	-	15	-	TRBJ1-2	TGTGCCAGCAGCGGCACCAGGGCTTCTGGGTATGGCTACACCTTC	CASSGTRASGYGYTF
TRBV19	-	11	few	TRBJ1-2	TGTGCCAGTACAGGAGCCCTGGAGTACACCTTC	CASTGALEYTF
TRBV29-1	TRBD1	16	-	TRBJ1-2	TGCAGCGTGGAAGGGACGACAGGGAGGGCTAACTATGGCTACACCTTC	CSVEGTTGRANYGYTF
TRBV7-2	TRBD2	15	-	TRBJ2-5	TGTGCCAGCAGCCAGCTGGGGCGGGGGGAAGAGACCCAGTACTTC	CASSQLGRGEETQYF
TRBV7-3	-	14	-	TRBJ1-6	TGTGCCAGCAGCTTAACACAGTATAATTCACCCCTCCACTTT	CASSLTQYNSPLHF
TRBV11-3	-	15	-	TRBJ2-5	TGTGCCAGCAGCCCCCGAGGGCAGGAGGGGAAGACCCAGTACTTC	CASSPRGQEGKTQYF
TRBV2	-	10	few	TRBJ2-7	TGTGCCAGCACCGGGAACGAGCAGTACTTC	CASTGNEQYF
TRBV29-1	-	14	-	TRBJ1-1	TGCAGCGTTCCGGGCAGCCTGGGAAACACTGAAGCTTTCTTT	CSVPGSLGNTEAFF
TRBV13	-	15	-	TRBJ1-1	TGTGCCAGCAGCTTCTTAACAGGAAGGAACACTGAAGCTTTCTTT	CASSFLTGRNTEAFF
TRBV25-1	-	13	few	TRBJ2-3	TGTGCCAGCAGTGTAGTTCGCACAGATACGCAGTATTTT	CASSVVRTDTQYF
TRBV18	-	17	-	TRBJ1-1	TGTGCCAGGCACAGGATCCGGACAAGGCGACGGAACACTGAAGCTTTCTTT	CARHRIRTRRRNTEAFF
TRBV15	-	11	few	TRBJ1-2	TGTGCCACCAGCGGAGGGGGGGGCTACACCTTC	CATSGGGGYTF
TRBV4-1	-	13	-	TRBJ1-5	TGCGCCAGCAGCCAAGACTGGGGCAGCCGCCAGCATTTT	CASSQDWGSRQHF
TRBV12-5	-	11	once	TRBJ2-7	TGTGCTAGTGGTCCATCTTCCGAGCAGTACTTC	CASGPSSEQYF